This is a list of T cell receptor beta chains from one sample in a study of cytomegalovirus exposure and HLA in healthy donors. Profiling relied on immunoSEQ multiplex PCR, and the TCRdb table lists in-frame clones only, not all of them. The table lists fewer than 80,000 clones, 75% to 80% of them singletons. Sequencing was done on a sample of PBMCs. Receptors were obtained from a man younger than 30 in good health and CMV-seronegative. The CDR3 runs from the conserved cysteine through the conserved F or W. A D gene is named only where the DNA matches it firmly. A clone size is listed for some rows: how often the clone was seen (once, few, many), or a class if it is expanded.

cdr3_aa,cdr3_nt,clone_size,j_call,d_call,v_call
CARGQASNTGELFF,TGTGCCAGAGGACAGGCTTCGAACACCGGGGAGCTGTTTTTT,.,TRBJ2-2,TRBD1,TRBV2
CASSTGTDSYEQYF,TGTGCCAGCAGCACCGGGACAGACTCCTACGAGCAGTACTTC,.,TRBJ2-7,TRBD1,TRBV6-6
CASSLAGGPETQYF,TGTGCCAGCAGCTTAGCGGGGGGGCCAGAGACCCAGTACTTC,once,TRBJ2-5,.,TRBV7-2
CASSLGPGNSQPQHF,TGTGCCAGCAGCTTAGGGCCAGGTAATAGTCAGCCCCAGCATTTT,once,TRBJ1-5,.,TRBV7-2
CASSLSGDNEQFF,TGTGCCAGCAGTTTATCTGGAGACAATGAGCAGTTCTTC,.,TRBJ2-1,.,TRBV27
CASSPDRNYGYTF,TGTGCCAGCAGCCCGGACAGGAACTATGGCTACACCTTC,.,TRBJ1-2,TRBD1,TRBV5-6
CASSMRGSSYGYTF,TGTGCCAGTAGTATGAGAGGCAGTTCCTATGGCTACACCTTC,.,TRBJ1-2,.,TRBV19
CASSSPAPSGFHEQYF,TGTGCCAGCAGTTCCCCGGCGCCTTCAGGGTTTCACGAGCAGTACTTC,few,TRBJ2-7,.,TRBV6-5
CASSREGQGNTEAFF,TGCGCCAGCAGCCGAGAAGGACAGGGGAACACTGAAGCTTTCTTT,once,TRBJ1-1,TRBD1,TRBV4-1
CASSTTGSNTGELFF,TGTGCCAGCAGCACAACCGGGTCTAACACCGGGGAGCTGTTTTTT,.,TRBJ2-2,.,TRBV7-7
CASSFGTGDIRYEQYF,TGTGCCAGCAGTTTTGGGACAGGGGATATCCGCTACGAGCAGTACTTC,.,TRBJ2-7,TRBD1,TRBV27
CASSSDRGPGNTIYF,TGCGCCAGCAGCAGTGACAGGGGTCCCGGAAACACCATATATTTT,.,TRBJ1-3,TRBD1,TRBV5-1
CSITGASNTGELFF,TGCAGCATAACAGGGGCCTCGAACACCGGGGAGCTGTTTTTT,few,TRBJ2-2,TRBD1,TRBV29-1
CASSLQGNTEAFF,TGTGCCAGCAGCTTGCAGGGCAACACTGAAGCTTTCTTT,.,TRBJ1-1,.,TRBV5-4
CASSGPGLQETQYF,TGTGCCAGCAGTGGACCGGGACTCCAAGAGACCCAGTACTTC,.,TRBJ2-5,.,TRBV2
CASSLQGQGHNEQFF,TGTGCCAGCAGCTTGCAAGGACAGGGGCACAATGAGCAGTTCTTC,.,TRBJ2-1,TRBD1,TRBV5-4
CASSQETGLGGSPLHF,TGTGCCAGCAGCCAAGAGACAGGGCTTGGAGGTTCACCCCTCCACTTT,.,TRBJ1-6,TRBD1,TRBV14
CASSINPRTGTGFGEKLFF,TGTGCCAGCAGCATTAATCCAAGGACAGGGACTGGCTTCGGAGAAAAACTGTTTTTT,.,TRBJ1-4,TRBD1,TRBV7-9
CASSAGTRGEDTQYF,TGTGCCAGCAGCGCCGGGACTAGAGGTGAGGATACGCAGTATTTT,.,TRBJ2-3,TRBD2,TRBV9
CSAARPSGGVDTGELFF,TGCAGCGCTGCACGTCCTAGCGGGGGGGTCGACACCGGGGAGCTGTTTTTT,.,TRBJ2-2,TRBD2,TRBV29-1
CASSLERGSGANVLTF,TGCGCCAGCAGCTTGGAGCGCGGTTCTGGGGCCAACGTCCTGACTTTC,once,TRBJ2-6,.,TRBV5-1
CASSDLTSGGAGDTQYF,TGTGCCAGCAGTGACCTGACTAGCGGGGGGGCCGGAGATACGCAGTATTTT,.,TRBJ2-3,TRBD2,TRBV2
CASSLGGRGTTKNTEAFF,TGTGCCAGCAGCTTAGGTGGCAGGGGAACAACTAAGAACACTGAAGCTTTCTTT,.,TRBJ1-1,.,TRBV11-3
CAWSPGQGANQPQHF,TGTGCCTGGAGTCCGGGACAGGGGGCGAATCAGCCCCAGCATTTT,.,TRBJ1-5,TRBD1,TRBV30
CASRPLGTGPYEQYF,TGTGCCAGTAGGCCCCTCGGGACAGGACCCTACGAGCAGTACTTC,.,TRBJ2-7,TRBD1,TRBV19
CASSPRAGERDEQYF,TGTGCCAGCTCACCACGGGCAGGGGAGAGGGACGAGCAGTACTTC,.,TRBJ2-7,.,TRBV18
CASSLVGQGNGYGYEQYF,TGTGCCAGCAGCTTGGTTGGACAGGGAAACGGTTACGGCTACGAGCAGTACTTC,.,TRBJ2-7,TRBD1,TRBV5-8
CASSQGPPTNTGELFF,TGTGCCAGCAGCCAAGGGCCTCCCACGAACACCGGGGAGCTGTTTTTT,.,TRBJ2-2,.,TRBV4-2
CASSYTRTGPSTDTQYF,TGTGCCAGCAGCTACACCCGAACAGGACCAAGCACAGATACGCAGTATTTT,.,TRBJ2-3,.,TRBV7-2
CASNLPGQVQPQHF,TGTGCCAGTAACTTGCCAGGACAGGTTCAGCCCCAGCATTTT,.,TRBJ1-5,TRBD1,TRBV19
CSVAGGLGYGYTF,TGCAGCGTTGCGGGGGGGCTAGGCTATGGCTACACCTTC,.,TRBJ1-2,.,TRBV29-1
CASRDRGREPQHF,TGTGCCAGTCGGGACAGGGGGCGGGAGCCCCAGCATTTT,.,TRBJ1-5,TRBD1,TRBV6-1
CASSFSGTGGGETQYF,TGCGCCAGCAGCTTCTCCGGGACAGGGGGGGGAGAGACCCAGTACTTC,.,TRBJ2-5,TRBD1,TRBV5-1
CASSPEQGGTLNTEAFF,TGTGCCAGCAGCCCCGAACAGGGGGGGACCTTGAACACTGAAGCTTTCTTT,.,TRBJ1-1,TRBD1,TRBV11-2
CASVAGSSTDTQYF,TGTGCCAGCGTGGCGGGGTCTAGCACAGATACGCAGTATTTT,few,TRBJ2-3,.,TRBV28
CASSLITGTGFDYGYTF,TGTGCCAGCAGCCTCATTACCGGGACAGGGTTTGACTATGGCTACACCTTC,.,TRBJ1-2,TRBD1,TRBV28
CASSFGRGTDTQYF,TGTGCCAGCAGCTTTGGTCGAGGCACAGATACGCAGTATTTT,.,TRBJ2-3,.,TRBV7-3
CASRSLTDTQYF,TGTGCCAGCCGGTCACTGACAGATACGCAGTATTTT,once,TRBJ2-3,.,TRBV2
CASTSSGGVNTGELFF,TGTGCCAGCACCTCTAGCGGGGGGGTGAACACCGGGGAGCTGTTTTTT,.,TRBJ2-2,TRBD2,TRBV9
CASSLGQGASYTF,TGTGCCAGCAGTTTAGGGCAGGGGGCGAGCTACACCTTC,few,TRBJ1-2,TRBD1,TRBV27
CAWMRMGTGDSPLHF,TGTGCCTGGATGCGAATGGGGACAGGGGATTCACCCCTCCACTTT,.,TRBJ1-6,TRBD1,TRBV30
CASSELPGLLAGVSGSYNEQFF,TGTGCCAGCAGTGAGCTTCCTGGGCTCCTAGCGGGGGTTTCGGGGTCCTACAATGAGCAGTTCTTC,.,TRBJ2-1,TRBD2,TRBV2
CASSSLAGGDQETQYF,TGCGCCAGCAGCTCCCTAGCGGGGGGCGACCAAGAGACCCAGTACTTC,.,TRBJ2-5,TRBD2,TRBV5-1
CASSALGPAGSRTDTQYF,TGTGCCAGCAGTGCCCTAGGACCTGCGGGGAGCCGTACAGATACGCAGTATTTT,.,TRBJ2-3,.,TRBV6-1
CATSRGRQGARDNEQFF,TGTGCCACCAGCAGAGGTCGACAGGGGGCGCGGGACAATGAGCAGTTCTTC,.,TRBJ2-1,TRBD1,TRBV15
CASSQYGYTF,TGTGCCAGCAGCCAGTATGGCTACACCTTC,.,TRBJ1-2,.,TRBV6-1
CASSRLGTGSYNEQFF,TGTGCCAGCAGCCGCCTGGGGACAGGTTCCTACAATGAGCAGTTCTTC,.,TRBJ2-1,TRBD1,TRBV5-4
CASSIGTGGNEQFF,TGTGCCAGCAGTATCGGGACAGGGGGCAATGAGCAGTTCTTC,.,TRBJ2-1,TRBD1,TRBV6-5
CASSPRVSHGYTF,TGTGCCAGCAGTCCCCGGGTGAGTCATGGCTACACCTTC,.,TRBJ1-2,.,TRBV27
CASNYSTVCGYTF,TGTGCCAGCAACTACTCGACAGTCTGTGGCTACACCTTC,few,TRBJ1-2,.,TRBV27